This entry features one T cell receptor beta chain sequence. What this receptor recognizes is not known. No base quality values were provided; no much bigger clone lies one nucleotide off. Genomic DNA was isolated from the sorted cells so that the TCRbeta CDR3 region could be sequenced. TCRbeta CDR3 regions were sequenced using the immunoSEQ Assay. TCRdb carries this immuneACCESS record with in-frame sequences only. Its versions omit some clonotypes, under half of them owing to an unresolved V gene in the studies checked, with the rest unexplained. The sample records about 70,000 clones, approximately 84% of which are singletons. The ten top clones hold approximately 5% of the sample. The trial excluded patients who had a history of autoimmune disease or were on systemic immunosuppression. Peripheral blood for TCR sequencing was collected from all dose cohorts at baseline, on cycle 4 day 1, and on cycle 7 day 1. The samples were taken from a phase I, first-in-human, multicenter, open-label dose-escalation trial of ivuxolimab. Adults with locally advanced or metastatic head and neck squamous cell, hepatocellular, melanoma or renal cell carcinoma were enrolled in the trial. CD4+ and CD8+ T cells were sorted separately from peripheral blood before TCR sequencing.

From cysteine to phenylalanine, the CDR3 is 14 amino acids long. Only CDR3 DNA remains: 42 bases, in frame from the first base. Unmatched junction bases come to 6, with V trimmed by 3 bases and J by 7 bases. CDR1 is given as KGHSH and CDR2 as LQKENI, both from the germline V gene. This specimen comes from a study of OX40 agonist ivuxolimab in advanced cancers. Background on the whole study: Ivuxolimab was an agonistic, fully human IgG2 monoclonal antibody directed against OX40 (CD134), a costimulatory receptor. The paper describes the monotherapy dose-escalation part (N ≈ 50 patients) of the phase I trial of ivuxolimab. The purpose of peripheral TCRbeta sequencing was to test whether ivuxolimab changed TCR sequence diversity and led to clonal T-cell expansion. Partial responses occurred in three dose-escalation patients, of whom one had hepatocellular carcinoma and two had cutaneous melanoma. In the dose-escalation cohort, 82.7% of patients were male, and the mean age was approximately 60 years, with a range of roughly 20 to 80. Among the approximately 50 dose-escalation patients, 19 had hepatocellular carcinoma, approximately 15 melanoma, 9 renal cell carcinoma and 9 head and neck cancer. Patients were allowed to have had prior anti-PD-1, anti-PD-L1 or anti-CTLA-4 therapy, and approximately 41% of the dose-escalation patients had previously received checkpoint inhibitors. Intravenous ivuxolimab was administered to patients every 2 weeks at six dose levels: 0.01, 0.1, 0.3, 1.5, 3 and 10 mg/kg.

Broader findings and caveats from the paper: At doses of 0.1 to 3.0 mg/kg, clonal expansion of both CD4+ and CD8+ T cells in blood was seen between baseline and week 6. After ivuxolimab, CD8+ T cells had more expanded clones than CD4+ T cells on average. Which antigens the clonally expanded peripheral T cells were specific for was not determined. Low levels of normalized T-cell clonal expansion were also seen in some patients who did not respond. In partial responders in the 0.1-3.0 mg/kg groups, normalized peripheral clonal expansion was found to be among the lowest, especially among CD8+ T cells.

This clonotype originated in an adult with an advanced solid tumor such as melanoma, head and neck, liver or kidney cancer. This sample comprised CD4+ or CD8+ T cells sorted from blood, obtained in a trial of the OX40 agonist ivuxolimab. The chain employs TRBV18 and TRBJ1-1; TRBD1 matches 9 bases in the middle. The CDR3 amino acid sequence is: CASSPGQGTGEAFF. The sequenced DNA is TGTGCCAGCTCACCTGGACAGGGGACTGGTGAAGCTTTCTTT.